This T cell receptor (beta chain) came from a study of blood T cell repertoires in COVID-19. TCRdb keeps only in-frame clones here, not all; method: immunoSEQ multiplex PCR. Among about half a million clones listed, about 91% were seen once. The TCR sequence derives from a man younger than 35 with COVID-19, enrolled during active disease. Input material: peripheral blood.

The CDR3 sequence: CASSLGRRDSPMDIQYF. The CDR3 nucleotides read TGTGCCAGCAGCTTAGGAAGACGGGACAGCCCGATGGACATTCAGTACTTC. The V call is TRBV11-3, the J call TRBJ2-4; TRBD1 agrees at 7 bases. CDR3 size: 17 residues. J lost 8 bases, V lost 1 base, and 14 bases had no gene match. CDR1 and CDR2 from the germline V gene are SGHNT and YENEEA.